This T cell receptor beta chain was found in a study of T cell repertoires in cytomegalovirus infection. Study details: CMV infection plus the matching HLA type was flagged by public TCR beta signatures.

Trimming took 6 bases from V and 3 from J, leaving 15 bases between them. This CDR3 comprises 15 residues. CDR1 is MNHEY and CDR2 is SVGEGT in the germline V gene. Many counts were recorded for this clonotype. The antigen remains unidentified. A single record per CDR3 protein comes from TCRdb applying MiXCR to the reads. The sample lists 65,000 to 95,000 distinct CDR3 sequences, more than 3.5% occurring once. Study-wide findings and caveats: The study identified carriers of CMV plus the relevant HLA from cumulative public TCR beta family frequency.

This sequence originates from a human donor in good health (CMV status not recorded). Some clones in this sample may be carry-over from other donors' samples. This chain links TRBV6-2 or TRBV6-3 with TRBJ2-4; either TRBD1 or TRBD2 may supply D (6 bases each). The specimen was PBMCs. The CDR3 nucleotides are TGTGCCAGCAGCAACGATAGGGGGGTCAAAAACATTCAGTACTTC. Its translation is CASSNDRGVKNIQYF.